A selection of T cell receptor beta chains follows, all from one sample in a study of early T cells in non-severe SARS-CoV-2 infection. MiXCR, run by TCRdb on the 5' RACE reads, gives a single entry per CDR3 protein. The sample includes some 57,000 distinct CDR3 sequences, 10% of them seen just once. The sequencing input was whole blood. The receptors come from an adult who was a healthcare worker with PCR-confirmed SARS-CoV-2 infection or an uninfected control (not recorded which). Each CDR3 is given without its conserved first and last residue. Clone size appears in some rows only: once, few, many, or a class for an expanded clone.

v_gene: TRBV29-1; abundance: many; CDR3aa: SAPSGGANTEAF
v_gene: TRBV5-1; abundance: .; CDR3aa: ASSFGGAVYEQY
v_gene: TRBV18; abundance: many; CDR3aa: ASFAESSYNSPLH
v_gene: TRBV19; abundance: once; CDR3aa: ASSIRGGTGELF
v_gene: TRBV19; abundance: .; CDR3aa: ASWRGLNTEAF
v_gene: TRBV29-1; abundance: many; CDR3aa: TAVSFLDNEQF
v_gene: TRBV11-2; abundance: many; CDR3aa: ASRGGASTDTQY
v_gene: TRBV7-9; abundance: .; CDR3aa: ASSRTAQETQY
v_gene: TRBV5-4; abundance: many; CDR3aa: ASSLQAYEQY
v_gene: TRBV7-2; abundance: many; CDR3aa: ASSWRGGSSYNEQF
v_gene: TRBV5-1; abundance: few; CDR3aa: ASSLASEILETQY
v_gene: TRBV29-1; abundance: .; CDR3aa: SGRAGGDYEQY
v_gene: TRBV20-1; abundance: many; CDR3aa: SARAGSLTETQY
v_gene: TRBV9; abundance: many; CDR3aa: ASSPKERGTDTQY
v_gene: TRBV12-3/TRBV12-4; abundance: .; CDR3aa: ASSPGQGVSSYEQY
v_gene: TRBV20-1; abundance: many; CDR3aa: SARTGDVANSPLH
v_gene: TRBV18; abundance: many; CDR3aa: ASSPLRGGGTDTQY
v_gene: TRBV25-1; abundance: few; CDR3aa: ASSAPGTQY
v_gene: TRBV6-2/TRBV6-3; abundance: many; CDR3aa: ASSWTSGTSTDTQY
v_gene: TRBV3-1; abundance: .; CDR3aa: ASSTYSNYEQY
v_gene: TRBV2; abundance: many; CDR3aa: ASSRGSVTQPQH
v_gene: TRBV5-1; abundance: many; CDR3aa: ASSHGLAGPTDTQY
v_gene: TRBV29-1; abundance: few; CDR3aa: SVVSGTGKNQH
v_gene: TRBV4-3; abundance: .; CDR3aa: ASSQRYASGSHSSYNEQF
v_gene: TRBV28; abundance: .; CDR3aa: ASSLSDPGRLNIQY
v_gene: TRBV24-1; abundance: many; CDR3aa: ATSDPGLLGQNNEQF
v_gene: TRBV11-2; abundance: many; CDR3aa: ASSLGSGTVYEQY
v_gene: TRBV19; abundance: many; CDR3aa: ASSMLAASTDTQY
v_gene: TRBV6-6; abundance: many; CDR3aa: ASKYRGGFSYEQY
v_gene: TRBV7-3; abundance: many; CDR3aa: ASSPVAGGSADTQY
v_gene: TRBV5-5; abundance: many; CDR3aa: ASSLVPSLRINEQF
v_gene: TRBV29-1; abundance: few; CDR3aa: SVLRDRGPYEQY
v_gene: TRBV18; abundance: many; CDR3aa: ASSPRTRVDTEAF
v_gene: TRBV12-3/TRBV12-4; abundance: .; CDR3aa: ASSFTLFRTEAF
v_gene: TRBV4-3; abundance: many; CDR3aa: ASSQDGDTSYEQY
v_gene: TRBV13; abundance: many; CDR3aa: ASSRIQGDEQF
v_gene: TRBV9; abundance: .; CDR3aa: ASSVSQGTDTQY
v_gene: TRBV29-1; abundance: .; CDR3aa: SLSGYEQY
v_gene: TRBV5-1; abundance: few; CDR3aa: ASRRGGANEQF
v_gene: TRBV18; abundance: .; CDR3aa: ASSPIRGVHQETQY
v_gene: TRBV5-4; abundance: few; CDR3aa: ASRSGTGYYNEQF
v_gene: TRBV20-1; abundance: few; CDR3aa: SAIRVGDATGNEQF
v_gene: TRBV12-3/TRBV12-4; abundance: few; CDR3aa: ASSWGTGNLLAKNIQY
v_gene: TRBV20-1; abundance: many; CDR3aa: SASGVGETQY
v_gene: TRBV30; abundance: many; CDR3aa: AWSRGLAGDYEQY
v_gene: TRBV29-1; abundance: .; CDR3aa: SVYAPNYGYT
v_gene: TRBV29-1; abundance: many; CDR3aa: SVAGQRIGQY
v_gene: TRBV7-2; abundance: few; CDR3aa: ASSLPSSTSGTSTDTQY
v_gene: TRBV7-2; abundance: .; CDR3aa: ASSLLTYEQY
v_gene: TRBV9; abundance: .; CDR3aa: ASSSIGPTQY
v_gene: TRBV20-1; abundance: many; CDR3aa: SALIAGRPYEQY
v_gene: TRBV12-3/TRBV12-4; abundance: many; CDR3aa: ASSPLRGPWEQY
v_gene: TRBV7-2; abundance: few; CDR3aa: ASSLSGARDTIY
v_gene: TRBV18; abundance: many; CDR3aa: ASSPKGAQSYGYT
v_gene: TRBV20-1; abundance: many; CDR3aa: SARRGAYEQY